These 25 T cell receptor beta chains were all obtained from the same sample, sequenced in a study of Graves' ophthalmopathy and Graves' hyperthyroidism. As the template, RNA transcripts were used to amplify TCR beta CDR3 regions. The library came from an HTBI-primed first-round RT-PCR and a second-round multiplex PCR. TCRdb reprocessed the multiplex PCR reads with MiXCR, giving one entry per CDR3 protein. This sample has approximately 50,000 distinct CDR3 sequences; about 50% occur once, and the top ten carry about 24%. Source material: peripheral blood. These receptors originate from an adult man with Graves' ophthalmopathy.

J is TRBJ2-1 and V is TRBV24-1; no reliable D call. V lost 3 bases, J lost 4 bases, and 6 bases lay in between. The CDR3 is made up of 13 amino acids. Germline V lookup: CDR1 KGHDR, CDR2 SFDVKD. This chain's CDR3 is CATSDPRYNEQFF. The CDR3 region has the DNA TGTGCCACCAGTGATCCCCGATACAATGAGCAGTTCTTC.

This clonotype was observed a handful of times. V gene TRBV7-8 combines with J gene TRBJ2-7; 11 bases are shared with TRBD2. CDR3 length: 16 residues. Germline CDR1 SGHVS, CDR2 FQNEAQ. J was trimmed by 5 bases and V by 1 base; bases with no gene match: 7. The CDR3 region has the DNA TGTGCCAGCAGCTTAGGTCCGGGACTAGCGGTCGACGAGCAGTACTTC. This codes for CASSLGPGLAVDEQYF.

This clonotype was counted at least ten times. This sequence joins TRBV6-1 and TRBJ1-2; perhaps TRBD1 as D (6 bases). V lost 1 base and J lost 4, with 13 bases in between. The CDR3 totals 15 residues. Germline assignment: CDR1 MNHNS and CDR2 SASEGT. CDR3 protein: CASSEEEGGPYGYTF. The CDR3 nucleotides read TGTGCCAGCAGTGAAGAGGAGGGGGGCCCCTATGGCTACACCTTC.

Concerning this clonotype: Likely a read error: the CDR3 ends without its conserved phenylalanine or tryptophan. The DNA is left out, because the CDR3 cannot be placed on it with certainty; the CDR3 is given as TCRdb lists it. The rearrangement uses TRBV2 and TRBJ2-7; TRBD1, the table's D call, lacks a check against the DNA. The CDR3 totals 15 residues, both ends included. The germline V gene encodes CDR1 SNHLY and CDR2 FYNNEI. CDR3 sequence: CASRADRSTFPTSST.

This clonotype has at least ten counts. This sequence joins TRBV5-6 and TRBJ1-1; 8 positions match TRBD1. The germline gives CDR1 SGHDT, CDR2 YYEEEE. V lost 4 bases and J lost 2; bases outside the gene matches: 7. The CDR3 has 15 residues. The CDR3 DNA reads TGTGCCAGCAGCGATGCCGGGACAGGTAACACTGAAGCTTTCTTT. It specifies CASSDAGTGNTEAFF.

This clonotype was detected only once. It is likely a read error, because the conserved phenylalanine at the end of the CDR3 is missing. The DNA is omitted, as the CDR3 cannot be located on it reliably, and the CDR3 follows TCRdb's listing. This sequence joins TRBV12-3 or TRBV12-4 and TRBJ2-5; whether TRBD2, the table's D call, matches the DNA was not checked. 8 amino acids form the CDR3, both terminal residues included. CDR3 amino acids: CASSRRTS.

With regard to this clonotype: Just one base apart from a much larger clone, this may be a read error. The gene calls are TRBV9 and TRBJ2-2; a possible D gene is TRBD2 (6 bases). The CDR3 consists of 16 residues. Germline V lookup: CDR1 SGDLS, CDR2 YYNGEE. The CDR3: CASSQVNPLNTGGLFF. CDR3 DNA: TGTGCCAGCAGCCAAGTGAATCCGCTAAACACCGGGGGGCTGTTTTTT.

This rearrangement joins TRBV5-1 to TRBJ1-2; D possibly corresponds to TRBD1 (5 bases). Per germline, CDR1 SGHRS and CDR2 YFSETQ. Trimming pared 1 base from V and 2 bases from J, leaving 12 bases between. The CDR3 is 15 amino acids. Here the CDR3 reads CASSLSAGSNYGYTF. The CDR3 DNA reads TGCGCCAGCAGCTTGTCGGCAGGGTCCAACTATGGCTACACCTTC.

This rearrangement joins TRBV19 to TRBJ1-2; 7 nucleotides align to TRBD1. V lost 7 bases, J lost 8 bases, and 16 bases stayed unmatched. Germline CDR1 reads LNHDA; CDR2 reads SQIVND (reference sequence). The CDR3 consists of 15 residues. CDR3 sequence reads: CASTVGQDYLGGYTF. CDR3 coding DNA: TGTGCCAGTACAGTTGGACAGGACTATCTCGGGGGCTACACCTTC. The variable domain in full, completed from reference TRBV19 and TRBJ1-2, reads DGGITQSPKYLFRKEGQNVTLSCEQNLNHDAMYWYRQDPGQGLRLIYYSQIVNDFQKGDIAEGYSVSREKKESFPLTVTSAQKNPTAFYLCASTVGQDYLGGYTFGSGTRLTVV.

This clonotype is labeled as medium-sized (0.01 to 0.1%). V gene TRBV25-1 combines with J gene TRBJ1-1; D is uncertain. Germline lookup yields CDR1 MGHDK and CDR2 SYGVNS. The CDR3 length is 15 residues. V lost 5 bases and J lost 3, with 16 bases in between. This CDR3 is CASSPHGRPHTEAFF. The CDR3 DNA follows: TGTGCCAGCAGTCCCCATGGCAGGCCGCACACTGAAGCTTTCTTT.

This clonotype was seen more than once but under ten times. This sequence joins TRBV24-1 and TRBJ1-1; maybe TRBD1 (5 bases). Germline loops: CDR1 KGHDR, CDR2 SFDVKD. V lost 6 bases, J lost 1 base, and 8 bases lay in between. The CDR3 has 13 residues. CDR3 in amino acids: CATSLGGNTEAFF. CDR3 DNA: TGTGCCACCAGTTTGGGGGGGAACACTGAAGCTTTCTTT.

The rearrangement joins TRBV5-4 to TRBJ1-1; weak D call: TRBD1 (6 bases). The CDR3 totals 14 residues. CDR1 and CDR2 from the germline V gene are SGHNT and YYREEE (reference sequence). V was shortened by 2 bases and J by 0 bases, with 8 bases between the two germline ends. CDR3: CASSFGTLNTEAFF. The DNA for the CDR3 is TGTGCCAGCAGCTTCGGGACACTGAACACTGAAGCTTTCTTT.

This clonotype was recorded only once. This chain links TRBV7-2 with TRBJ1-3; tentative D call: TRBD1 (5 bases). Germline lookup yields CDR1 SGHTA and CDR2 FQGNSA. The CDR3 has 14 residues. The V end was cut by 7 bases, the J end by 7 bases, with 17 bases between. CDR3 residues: CASTIGTSGNTIYF. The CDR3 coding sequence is TGTGCCAGCACCATTGGGACTAGCGGTAACACCATATATTTT.

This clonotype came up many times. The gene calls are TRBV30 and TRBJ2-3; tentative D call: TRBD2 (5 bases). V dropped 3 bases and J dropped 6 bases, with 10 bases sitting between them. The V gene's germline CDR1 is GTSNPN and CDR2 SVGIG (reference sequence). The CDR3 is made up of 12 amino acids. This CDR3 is CAWSREGDTQYF. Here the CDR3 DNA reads TGTGCCTGGAGCCGAGAGGGTGATACGCAGTATTTT.

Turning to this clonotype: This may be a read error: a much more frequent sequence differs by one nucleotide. CDR3 coding DNA: TGTGCCAGCAGCCAAGATCCGCTAGGGGGGGAGCAAGAGACCCAGTACTTC. This encodes CASSQDPLGGEQETQYF. This chain connects TRBV4-2 to TRBJ2-5; perhaps TRBD2 as D (7 bases). Germline assignment: CDR1 LGHNA and CDR2 YNFKEQ. There are 17 residues in the CDR3. V dropped 0 bases and J dropped 2 bases, with 16 bases sitting between them.

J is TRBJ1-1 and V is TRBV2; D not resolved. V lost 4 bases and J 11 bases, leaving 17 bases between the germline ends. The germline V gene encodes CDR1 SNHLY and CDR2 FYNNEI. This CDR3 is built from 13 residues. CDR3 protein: CASSAGESGGAFF. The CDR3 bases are TGTGCCAGCAGTGCTGGGGAATCGGGTGGGGCTTTCTTT.

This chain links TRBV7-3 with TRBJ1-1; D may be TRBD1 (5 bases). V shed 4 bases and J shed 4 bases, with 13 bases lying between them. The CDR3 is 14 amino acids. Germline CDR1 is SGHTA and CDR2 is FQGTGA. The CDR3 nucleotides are TGTGCCAGCAGCTCAACGGGGGGGAGCACTGAAGCTTTCTTT. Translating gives CASSSTGGSTEAFF.

CDR3 nucleotides: TGCGCCAGCAGTTACAGTCCAGGGGTGGGTGAAGCTTTCTTT. Protein product: CASSYSPGVGEAFF. The chain employs TRBV5-1 and TRBJ1-1; D possibly corresponds to TRBD1 (6 bases). V was cut by 5 bases and J by 7 bases, with 18 bases left in between. There are 14 residues in the CDR3. Germline loops: CDR1 SGHRS, CDR2 YFSETQ.

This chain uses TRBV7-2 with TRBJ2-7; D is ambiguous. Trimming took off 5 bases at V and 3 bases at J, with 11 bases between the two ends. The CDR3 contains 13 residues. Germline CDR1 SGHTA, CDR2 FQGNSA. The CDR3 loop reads CASSLSRRYEQYF. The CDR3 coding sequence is TGTGCCAGCAGCCTGAGCAGGCGCTACGAGCAGTACTTC.

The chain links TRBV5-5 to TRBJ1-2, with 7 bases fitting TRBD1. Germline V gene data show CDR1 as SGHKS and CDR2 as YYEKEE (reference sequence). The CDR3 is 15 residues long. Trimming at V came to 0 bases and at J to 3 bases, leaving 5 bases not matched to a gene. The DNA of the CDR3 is TGTGCCAGCAGCTTGGAAGGGACAGCTTACTATGGCTACACCTTC. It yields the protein CASSLEGTAYYGYTF.

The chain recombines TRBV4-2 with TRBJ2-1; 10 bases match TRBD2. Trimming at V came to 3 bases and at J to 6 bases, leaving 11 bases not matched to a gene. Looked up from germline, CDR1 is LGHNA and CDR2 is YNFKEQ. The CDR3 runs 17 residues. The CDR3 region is CASSQSYLAGALNEQFF. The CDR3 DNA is TGTGCCAGCAGCCAGTCGTATCTAGCGGGGGCCCTCAATGAGCAGTTCTTC.

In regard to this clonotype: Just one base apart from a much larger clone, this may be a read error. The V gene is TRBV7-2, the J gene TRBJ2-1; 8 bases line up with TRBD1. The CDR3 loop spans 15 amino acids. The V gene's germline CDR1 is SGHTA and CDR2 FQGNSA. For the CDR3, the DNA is TGTGCCAGCAGCTTGGACAGGGCGGCCTACGATGAGCAGTTCTTC. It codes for CASSLDRAAYDEQFF.

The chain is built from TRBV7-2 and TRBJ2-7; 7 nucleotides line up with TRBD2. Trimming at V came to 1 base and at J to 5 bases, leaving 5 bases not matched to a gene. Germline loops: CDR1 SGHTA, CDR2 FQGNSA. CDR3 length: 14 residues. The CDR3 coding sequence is TGTGCCAGCAGCTTAGGGACTAGTCTTCACGAGCAGTACTTC. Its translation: CASSLGTSLHEQYF.

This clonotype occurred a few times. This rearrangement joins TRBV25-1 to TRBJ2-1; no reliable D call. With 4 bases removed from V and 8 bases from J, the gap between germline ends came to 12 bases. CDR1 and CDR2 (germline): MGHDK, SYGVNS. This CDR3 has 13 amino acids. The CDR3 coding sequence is TGTGCCAGCAGTGGCACAGTATCGGATGAGCAGTTCTTC. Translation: CASSGTVSDEQFF.

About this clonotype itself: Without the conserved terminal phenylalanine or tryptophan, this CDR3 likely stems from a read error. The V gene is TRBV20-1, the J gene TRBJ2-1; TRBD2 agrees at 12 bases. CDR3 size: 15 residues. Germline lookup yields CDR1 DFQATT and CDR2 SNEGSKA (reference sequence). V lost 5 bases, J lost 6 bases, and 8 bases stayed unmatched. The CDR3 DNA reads TGCAGTGCTGTCCCTAGCGGGAGGGCCCTCAATGAGCAGTTCATC. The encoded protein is CSAVPSGRALNEQFI.